Below are 19 T cell receptor beta chains sequenced from a single sample in a study of cytomegalovirus exposure and HLA in healthy donors. Use of 60 Vbeta and 13 Jbeta primers characterized the PCR. TCRdb's copy holds only in-frame clones and misses some; the assay was immunoSEQ multiplex PCR. This table has 90,000 to 120,000 clones, around 69% appearing once. Sample: PBMCs. Every receptor here comes from a man between 18 and 35 years old in good health and CMV-seronegative.

This clone came up a few times. The chain uses TRBV9 and TRBJ2-3, with D perhaps TRBD2 (5 bases). Germline CDR1 reads SGDLS; CDR2 reads YYNGEE. The CDR3 runs 14 residues. V lost 3 bases, J lost 0 bases, and 8 bases lay in between. In DNA form, the CDR3 reads TGTGCCAGCAGCGAAAGCGGCAGCACAGATACGCAGTATTTT. This gives the protein CASSESGSTDTQYF.

Many counts were recorded for this clone. The chain links TRBV5-4 to TRBJ1-1, with a weak D call TRBD1 (6 bases). The CDR3 runs to 18 residues. The germline V gene encodes CDR1 SGHNT and CDR2 YYREEE (reference sequence). V was pared by 0 bases and J by 1 base, with 19 bases between. CDR3 DNA: TGTGCCAGCAGCTTGGGCCCTATGAACAGGGCCGGGAACACTGAAGCTTTCTTT. This encodes CASSLGPMNRAGNTEAFF.

The chain employs TRBV28 and TRBJ2-3; TRBD1 is a possible D gene (6 bases). CDR1 is MDHEN and CDR2 is SYDVKM in the germline V gene. V lost 5 bases, J lost 4 bases, and 19 bases lay in between. CDR3 length: 16 residues. CDR3 coding DNA: TGTGCCAGCAGTAGAAAACAGGGCTTTGGGGCAGATACGCAGTATTTT. As protein: CASSRKQGFGADTQYF.

The rearrangement uses TRBV7-2 and TRBJ1-2; no reliable D call. CDR3 length equals 15 residues. Trimming cost V 5 bases and J 7 bases, with 20 bases left between them. The germline gives CDR1 SGHTA, CDR2 FQGNSA. DNA for the CDR3: TGTGCCAGCAGCCAGGCCCTCGGCCCTCCGCGTGGCTACACCTTC. Translation: CASSQALGPPRGYTF.

This chain connects TRBV21-1 to TRBJ1-1. TRBV21-1 is marked as a pseudogene. This CDR3 has 16 residues. CDR3 sequence: CASSTEGGRMNTEAFF. In nucleotides, the CDR3 is TGTGCCAGCAGCACCGAGGGAGGGCGGATGAACACTGAAGCTTTCTTT.

J is TRBJ2-7 and V is TRBV7-9, with D maybe TRBD2 (8 bases). The CDR3 extends over 15 amino acids. V was clipped by 8 bases and J by 6 bases, with 23 bases between them. The germline gives CDR1 SEHNR, CDR2 FQNEAQ (reference sequence). The CDR3 loop is CASGGPGGGNLEQYF. CDR3 nucleotides: TGTGCCAGCGGGGGACCGGGAGGGGGCAACCTCGAGCAGTACTTC.

Here the CDR3 DNA reads TGTGCCAGCAGTTTTCTCTACGAGCAGTACTTC. Translation: CASSFLYEQYF. This rearrangement joins TRBV6-6 to TRBJ2-7; D is undetermined. There are 11 residues in the CDR3. V was clipped by 4 bases and J by 3 bases, with 4 bases between them. From germline, CDR1 is MNHNY and CDR2 SVGAGI (reference sequence).

This chain joins TRBV6-1 and TRBJ2-2; possibly TRBD2 for D (7 bases). Deletions cut 4 bases from V and 3 bases from J, with 12 bases between. The CDR3 runs to 15 residues. Germline-derived CDR1 and CDR2 are MNHNS and SASEGT. CDR3 loop: CASSAEGGDTGELFF. The CDR3 DNA follows: TGTGCCAGCAGTGCGGAGGGGGGGGACACCGGGGAGCTGTTTTTT.

This clone appeared a few times. The chain uses TRBV15 and TRBJ2-7, with D possibly TRBD1 on 6 matching bases. V shed 0 bases and J shed 3 bases, with 12 bases lying between them. The germline CDR1 and CDR2 sequences are LNHNV and YYDKDF (reference sequence). CDR3 size: 15 residues. In nucleotides, the CDR3 is TGTGCCACCAGCAGAGATGCTGGCAGGGGCTACGAGCAGTACTTC. This encodes CATSRDAGRGYEQYF. Looking up the rest from reference TRBV15 and TRBJ2-7 gives the full variable domain: DAMVIQNPRYQVTQFGKPVTLSCSQTLNHNVMYWYQQKSSQAPKLLFHYYDKDFNNEADTPDNFQSRRPNTSFCFLDIRSPGLGDTAMYLCATSRDAGRGYEQYFGPGTRLTVT.

V is TRBV11-3 and J is TRBJ2-5; 16 positions match TRBD2. J lost 1 base, V lost 5 bases, and 7 bases had no gene match. The CDR3 spans 18 residues. The germline V gene has CDR1 SGHNT and CDR2 YENEEA. The CDR3 DNA reads TGTGCCAGCAGCCCGGGACTAGCGGGGGGGCCGGGCCAAGAGACCCAGTACTTC. Its protein product is CASSPGLAGGPGQETQYF. Drawing the rest from reference TRBV11-3 and TRBJ2-5, the complete variable domain is EAGVVQSPRYKIIEKKQPVAFWCNPISGHNTLYWYLQNLGQGPELLIRYENEEAVDDSQLPKDRFSAERLKGVDSTLKIQPAELGDSAVYLCASSPGLAGGPGQETQYFGPGTRLLVL.

The V and J genes are TRBV19 and TRBJ2-5; D is undetermined. V was cut by 3 bases and J by 4 bases, with 6 bases left in between. Per the germline V gene, CDR1 is LNHDA and CDR2 is SQIVND (reference sequence). The CDR3 spans 12 residues. The CDR3 DNA is TGTGCCAGTAGTATGGGCAGAGAGACCCAGTACTTC. This gives the protein CASSMGRETQYF.

V usage is TRBV5-1 and J usage is TRBJ1-1, with 7 bases aligning to TRBD1. V dropped 4 bases and J dropped 1; count of bases not matched to a gene: 7. The CDR3 covers 15 residues. Germline CDR1 is SGHRS and CDR2 is YFSETQ. The CDR3 region has the DNA TGCGCCAGCAGCCCACACACAGGGGAGAACACTGAAGCTTTCTTT. Protein: CASSPHTGENTEAFF.

The genes are TRBV10-3 and TRBJ2-1; TRBD2 aligns across 7 bases. This CDR3 is built from 13 residues. CDR1 and CDR2 (germline): ENHRY, SYGVKD. The J segment lost 7 bases and the V segment lost 8 bases, leaving 8 bases of the junction unmatched. The CDR3 nucleotides are TGTGCCATCGAGCGGGGCCCGGGGAATGAGCAGTTCTTC. It encodes CAIERGPGNEQFF.

This clone was recorded a few times. V gene TRBV5-4 combines with J gene TRBJ2-1, with 9 nucleotides matching TRBD1. The CDR3 totals 14 residues. V lost 2 bases, J lost 6 bases, and 3 bases stayed unmatched. The germline V gene has CDR1 SGHNT and CDR2 YYREEE (reference sequence). The CDR3 loop reads CASSLQGAGNEQFF. The DNA for the CDR3 is TGTGCCAGCAGCTTACAGGGGGCGGGCAATGAGCAGTTCTTC. Full variable domain (remainder filled in from reference TRBV5-4 and TRBJ2-1): ETGVTQSPTHLIKTRGQQVTLRCSSQSGHNTVSWYQQALGQGPQFIFQYYREEENGRGNFPPRFSGLQFPNYSSELNVNALELDDSALYLCASSLQGAGNEQFFGPGTRLTVL.

A remark on this clone: Its ends do not fully match the called genes, so a read error is possible. This chain links TRBV10-3 with TRBJ1-2; 7 bases line up with TRBD1. The CDR3 covers 14 residues. Germline V CDR1 and CDR2: ENHRY, SYGVKD. The CDR3 here is CAISTGASNYGYPF. Here the CDR3 DNA reads TGTGCCATCAGCACAGGGGCCTCAAACTATGGCTACCCCTTC.

The chain recombines TRBV5-1 with TRBJ1-1, with a tentative D call TRBD1 (5 bases). V was trimmed by 4 bases and J by 1 base, leaving 5 bases between them. The CDR3 spans 12 residues. Germline V gene data show CDR1 as SGHRS and CDR2 as YFSETQ. Here the CDR3 DNA reads TGCGCCAGCAGCAGGGGGAACACTGAAGCTTTCTTT. Translating it yields CASSRGNTEAFF.

The chain links TRBV6-1 to TRBJ2-1, with 9 bases lining up with TRBD2. The CDR3 is 14 amino acids. The V segment lost 2 bases and the J segment 8 bases; nucleotides outside the gene matches: 4. Germline V gene data show CDR1 as MNHNS and CDR2 as SASEGT. The CDR3 protein is CASSEFGGGDEQFF. The CDR3 bases are TGTGCCAGCAGTGAATTCGGCGGGGGGGATGAGCAGTTCTTC.

This clone occurred a few times. This sequence joins TRBV5-6 and TRBJ2-7, with D possibly being TRBD1 (5 bases). The CDR3 spans 12 residues. Germline V gene data show CDR1 as SGHDT and CDR2 as YYEEEE. V was trimmed by 5 bases and J by 5 bases, leaving 11 bases between them. The CDR3 coding sequence is TGTGCCAGCAGTTACACAGGTGACGAGCAGTACTTC. This gives the protein CASSYTGDEQYF.

This chain joins TRBV14 and TRBJ1-6; unclear D gene. Germline CDR1 reads SGHDN; CDR2 reads FVKESK. The V end was cut by 4 bases, the J end by 7 bases, with 14 bases between. The CDR3 loop spans 15 amino acids. CDR3 residues: CASSPRAGENSPLHF. DNA for the CDR3: TGTGCCAGCAGCCCAAGAGCCGGTGAGAATTCACCCCTCCACTTT.